The sample holds a few counts of the clone carrying this TCR beta chain. The source of the sample is a study of blood T cell repertoires in COVID-19. Study context: PBMCs, B-cell-depleted T cells, or T cells were the source of the cDNA or gDNA that made up the material.

Original processing notes: Amplification of reference gene primers was used by the study to estimate nucleated cell counts. Some clones are missing from TCRdb's copy, which holds only in-frame ones; the method was immunoSEQ multiplex PCR. V and J calls and clone size come straight from that table; D and trimming were deduced from the DNA. The sample contains about 300,000 clones, around 88% of which appear only once. The CDR3 is made up of 13 amino acids. The J segment lost 9 bases and the V segment lost 0 bases, leaving 7 bases of the junction unmatched. Germline values: CDR1 GTSNPN, CDR2 SVGIG (reference sequence).

Sequencing used peripheral blood. The clonotype originates from a woman in her fifties or sixties with acute or convalescent COVID-19. The rearrangement uses TRBV30 and TRBJ2-5; 7 nucleotides agree with TRBD2. CDR3 nucleotides: TGTGCCTGGAGTGTGGCTAGCGGAGATTCCCAGTACTTC. It translates to CAWSVASGDSQYF.